The subject of this entry is one T cell receptor beta chain. The source of the sample is a study of blood T cell repertoires in COVID-19. CDR3 length equals 17 residues. The junction had 10 bases not matched to a gene; V was cut back by 3 bases and J by 1 base. Germline V gene lookup returns CDR1 SGDLS and CDR2 YYNGEE. The method was immunoSEQ multiplex PCR; TCRdb's version includes in-frame clones alone and lacks a portion of them. The sample gives roughly 25,000 clones, approximately 90% of which show up once; about 31% is in the top ten. The V call is TRBV9, the J call TRBJ2-5; TRBD2 agrees at 9 bases. The TCR sequence derives from a man aged 65-85 years with active COVID-19. The specimen sequenced was peripheral blood. CDR3 DNA: TGTGCCAGCAGCGGAGGTCGTAGCGGGGGACTCCAAGAGACCCAGTACTTC. It encodes CASSGGRSGGLQETQYF.